The 25 T cell receptor beta chains given below trace back to one sample, sequenced in a study of CD8+ T cells in alopecia areata listed by TCRdb under 2018. Library preparation employed the immunoSEQ multiplex PCR assay. RNA was extracted from all samples and reverse transcribed into cDNA as template for TCR sequencing. Here the immuneACCESS table is served through TCRdb, limited to in-frame sequences with V and J called. Missing clones are a known gap in these copies; in checked studies unresolved V genes cover under half, and the rest lacks a known reason. The sample table shows hundreds of thousands of clones, and around 64% are seen once. The ten largest clones represent more than 0.85% of the sample. The meaning of the sample's treatment or condition label: oral pan-JAK inhibitor, 5-10 mg twice daily. Sequences were derived from CD4+ T cells sorted from blood, sampled at approximately week 51, from a patient treated with tofacitinib. These receptors originate from a human donor with alopecia areata.

There are a few counts of this clone. This chain connects TRBV10-3 to TRBJ2-7; TRBD1 is a possible D gene (6 bases). V lost 11 bases to trimming and J lost 4 bases, with 21 bases between them. CDR1 and CDR2 (germline): ENHRY, SYGVKD. The CDR3 consists of 14 residues. This CDR3 reads CAPPRGLQGYEQYF. CDR3 sequence (DNA): TGTGCCCCCCCGAGGGGTTTACAGGGATACGAGCAGTACTTC.

J is TRBJ1-2 and V is TRBV2; maybe TRBD1 (5 bases). V lost 6 bases to trimming and J lost 6 bases, with 14 bases between them. The CDR3 length is 13 residues. Germline V CDR1 and CDR2: SNHLY, FYNNEI. The CDR3 sequence: CASSDPGPNGYTF. The CDR3 nucleotides are TGTGCCAGCAGCGACCCGGGACCGAATGGCTACACCTTC.

The V call is TRBV6-1, the J call TRBJ2-2; 10 nucleotides agree with TRBD1. The CDR3 sequence is 16 residues long. Trimming took 3 bases from V and 5 from J; bases not matched to a gene: 6. In germline, CDR1 is MNHNS, CDR2 SASEGT. The CDR3 coding sequence is TGTGCCAGCAGTGAGCCTCCGGGACAGGGGACCGGGGAGCTGTTTTTT. Translated, it gives CASSEPPGQGTGELFF.

The chain employs TRBV7-9 and TRBJ1-4; possible D gene TRBD1, 6 bases. Per the germline V gene, CDR1 is SEHNR and CDR2 is FQNEAQ (reference sequence). The CDR3 has 14 amino acids. The V end was cut by 3 bases, the J end by 4 bases, with 9 bases between. In DNA form, the CDR3 reads TGTGCCAGCAGCTTTAGACAGGTTAATGAAAAACTGTTTTTT. It codes for CASSFRQVNEKLFF.

This clone was counted only a few times. The chain couples TRBV2 to TRBJ2-7; 7 bases agree with TRBD2. V dropped 7 bases and J dropped 2; count of bases not matched to a gene: 5. This CDR3 comprises 13 residues. Germline CDR1 SNHLY, CDR2 FYNNEI. The CDR3 bases are TGTGCCAGCATCGGGGGGACCACCTACGAGCAGTACTTC. Translating gives CASIGGTTYEQYF. Using reference TRBV2 and TRBJ2-7 for the parts outside the CDR3, the full variable domain is EPEVTQTPSHQVTQMGQEVILRCVPISNHLYFYWYRQILGQKVEFLVSFYNNEISEKSEIFDDQFSVERPDGSNFTLKIRSTKLEDSAMYFCASIGGTTYEQYFGPGTRLTVT.

This clone showed up just once. The chain links TRBV12-2 to TRBJ2-5. TRBV12-2 is marked as a pseudogene. The CDR3 contains 13 residues. The CDR3 loop is CASRLVLGETQYF. The DNA of the CDR3 is TGTGCAAGTCGCTTAGTACTGGGGGAGACCCAGTACTTC.

The V call is TRBV7-8, the J call TRBJ2-5, with TRBD1 identical over 7 bases. The CDR3 runs 14 residues. Germline CDR1 is SGHVS and CDR2 is FQNEAQ. Trimming took 5 bases from V and 4 from J; bases not matched to a gene: 7. The CDR3 region is CASSHLTGVETQYF. Written as DNA, the CDR3 is TGTGCCAGCAGCCACCTAACAGGGGTAGAGACCCAGTACTTC.

DNA for the CDR3: TGTGCCAGCAGCGTAGCTACAGGCGTCTATGGCTACACCTTC. Translation gives CASSVATGVYGYTF. The rearrangement joins TRBV9 to TRBJ1-2; the D gene is possibly TRBD1 (5 bases). V was clipped by 0 bases and J by 4 bases, with 10 bases between them. CDR3 length equals 14 residues. CDR1 and CDR2 (germline): SGDLS, YYNGEE.

V usage is TRBV29-1 and J usage is TRBJ2-3; TRBD2 matches 11 bases. After removal of 6 bases from V and 5 bases from J, the junction contained 4 bases not matched to a gene. The germline gives CDR1 SQVTM, CDR2 ANQGSEA. The CDR3 is 13 residues long. As DNA, the CDR3 is TGCAGCGTAACCGGGACTAGCGGAGATACGCAGTATTTT. Translation: CSVTGTSGDTQYF.

The gene calls are TRBV5-1 and TRBJ1-1, with a possible D match to TRBD1 (5 bases). Germline V gene data show CDR1 as SGHRS and CDR2 as YFSETQ. Trimming took off 2 bases at V and 4 bases at J, with 9 bases between the two ends. This CDR3 region has 13 residues. CDR3 DNA sequence: TGCGCCAGCAGCTTACCAGGGTCCACTGAAGCTTTCTTT. As protein: CASSLPGSTEAFF.

The V gene is TRBV15, the J gene TRBJ2-7, with 9 bases fitting TRBD2. V gave up 2 bases and J gave up 0 bases; unmatched junction bases: 2. This CDR3 comprises 15 residues. The germline V gene encodes CDR1 LNHNV and CDR2 YYDKDF (reference sequence). The CDR3 is CATSRLAGSSYEQYF. The DNA for the CDR3 is TGTGCCACCAGCAGACTAGCGGGGAGCTCCTACGAGCAGTACTTC.

The V and J genes are TRBV29-1 and TRBJ2-5, with unresolved D. The CDR3 spans 11 residues. Trimming removed 6 bases from V and 2 bases from J, with 7 bases in between. Germline V gene sequence: CDR1 SQVTM, CDR2 ANQGSEA. The CDR3 loop reads CSVRPQETQYF. The DNA of the CDR3 is TGCAGCGTCCGGCCACAAGAGACCCAGTACTTC.

This clone has ten or more counts. The chain combines TRBV5-1 with TRBJ1-4; 7 bases line up with TRBD1. The CDR3 runs to 15 residues. V trimming: 1 base; J trimming: 5 bases; junction bases outside the gene matches: 5. CDR1 is SGHRS and CDR2 is YFSETQ in the germline V gene. The CDR3 DNA is TGCGCCAGCAGCTTGCTGAGGGGGCCGAATGAAAAACTGTTTTTT. Its translation is CASSLLRGPNEKLFF.

This clone was counted a few times. The chain is built from TRBV6-5 and TRBJ1-6; D call uncertain. Deletions cut 3 bases from V and 8 bases from J, with 14 bases between. The CDR3 contains 15 residues. The germline V gene has CDR1 MNHEY and CDR2 SVGAGI. CDR3 amino acids: CASSYLGRPDSPLHF. CDR3 sequence (DNA): TGTGCCAGCAGTTATCTGGGGAGGCCCGATTCACCCCTCCACTTT.

In DNA, the CDR3 is TGTGCCAGCAGCCCCTGGACAGGGGGCCAAAATTCACCCCTCCACTTT. It codes for CASSPWTGGQNSPLHF. The chain couples TRBV11-2 to TRBJ1-6; 11 nucleotides agree with TRBD1. The J segment lost 7 bases and the V segment lost 5 bases, leaving 7 bases of the junction unmatched. The CDR3 spans 16 residues. CDR1 and CDR2 from the germline V gene are SGHAT and FQNNGV.

The chain carries TRBV6-5 and TRBJ1-5; D remains unclear. Looked up from germline, CDR1 is MNHEY and CDR2 is SVGAGI. The CDR3 contains 12 residues. V lost 4 bases and J lost 4, with 5 bases in between. CDR3 amino acids: CASSSTNQPQHF. The CDR3 DNA reads TGTGCCAGCAGTTCCACTAATCAGCCCCAGCATTTT.

V usage is TRBV29-1 and J usage is TRBJ2-1; D is possibly TRBD1 or TRBD2 (6 bases each). The CDR3 spans 12 residues. The V gene lost 7 bases and the J gene lost 7 bases, with 14 bases spanning the gap. Germline V gene sequence: CDR1 SQVTM, CDR2 ANQGSEA. The CDR3 region has the DNA TGCAGCGGCGGCAGGGGAGGAAATGAGCAGTTCTTC. Protein sequence: CSGGRGGNEQFF.

This clone has a single count. J is TRBJ2-3 and V is TRBV29-1, with D perhaps given as TRBD1 or TRBD2 (5 bases each). The V gene lost 5 bases and the J gene lost 2 bases, with 11 bases spanning the gap. Germline loops: CDR1 SQVTM, CDR2 ANQGSEA. The CDR3 length is 13 residues. CDR3 protein: CSVSGTTTDTQYF. The DNA for the CDR3 is TGCAGCGTTTCCGGGACGACCACAGATACGCAGTATTTT.

V is TRBV7-3 and J is TRBJ2-1, with TRBD2 matching over 8 bases. This CDR3 has 17 amino acids. The junction had 9 bases not matched to a gene; V was cut back by 0 bases and J by 5 bases. Germline lookup yields CDR1 SGHTA and CDR2 FQGTGA. This CDR3 is CASSLTPTSVPHNEQFF. CDR3 bases: TGTGCCAGCAGCTTAACTCCGACTAGCGTCCCCCACAATGAGCAGTTCTTC.

This clone was counted a single time. This chain joins TRBV5-1 and TRBJ2-5; D is uncertain. V gave up 1 base and J gave up 5 bases, with 18 bases separating them. Per germline, CDR1 SGHRS and CDR2 YFSETQ. This CDR3 has 16 amino acids. CDR3 residues: CASSLNLGAAVETQYF. The CDR3 DNA sequence: TGCGCCAGCAGCTTGAATTTGGGCGCGGCGGTGGAGACCCAGTACTTC.

This clone was picked up a small number of times. The chain combines TRBV27 with TRBJ1-6; 10 bases line up with TRBD1. The CDR3 is made up of 17 amino acids. Germline-derived CDR1 and CDR2 are MNHEY and SMNVEV (reference sequence). V trimming: 5 bases; J trimming: 0 bases; junction bases outside the gene matches: 4. Here the CDR3 DNA reads TGTGCCAGCAGTAGGACAGGGGGATCCTCCTATAATTCACCCCTCCACTTT. This sequence encodes CASSRTGGSSYNSPLHF.

The J gene is TRBJ2-2, the V gene TRBV27; D is unresolved. Looked up from germline, CDR1 is MNHEY and CDR2 is SMNVEV (reference sequence). V shed 8 bases and J shed 4 bases, with 20 bases lying between them. The CDR3 extends over 16 amino acids. CDR3 bases: TGTGCCAGCGCGAGGTGGGGTGGCGGCCCCACCGGGGAGCTGTTTTTT. Its translation: CASARWGGGPTGELFF.

V and J are TRBV13 and TRBJ2-1; 9 bases agree with TRBD2. Germline trimming cut 4 bases from V and 8 bases from J; bases unmatched to any gene: 6. There are 14 residues in the CDR3. Germline CDR1 is PRHDT and CDR2 is FYEKMQ (reference sequence). CDR3 DNA: TGTGCCAGCAGCTCGCCGGGACTAGCCCATGAGCAGTTCTTC. Protein product: CASSSPGLAHEQFF.

This clone has only a few counts. This rearrangement joins TRBV7-2 to TRBJ1-3; D unclear. CDR1 is SGHTA and CDR2 is FQGNSA in the germline V gene. With 4 bases removed from V and 0 bases from J, the gap between germline ends came to 10 bases. The CDR3 is 15 amino acids. The CDR3 is CASSSGLFSGNTIYF. CDR3 DNA: TGTGCCAGCAGCTCCGGACTGTTCTCTGGAAACACCATATATTTT. Full variable domain (missing parts from reference TRBV7-2 and TRBJ1-3): GAGVSQSPSNKVTEKGKDVELRCDPISGHTALYWYRQSLGQGLEFLIYFQGNSAPDKSGLPSDRFSAERTGGSVSTLTIQRTQQEDSAVYLCASSSGLFSGNTIYFGEGSWLTVV.

The chain carries TRBV6-5 and TRBJ2-1; the D is unclear. CDR3 size: 14 residues. V was shortened by 7 bases and J by 8 bases, with 18 bases between the two germline ends. Germline V CDR1 and CDR2: MNHEY, SVGAGI. As DNA, the CDR3 is TGTGCCAGCAATATGGACGGCCAGGCGGATGAGCAGTTCTTC. Translation gives CASNMDGQADEQFF.